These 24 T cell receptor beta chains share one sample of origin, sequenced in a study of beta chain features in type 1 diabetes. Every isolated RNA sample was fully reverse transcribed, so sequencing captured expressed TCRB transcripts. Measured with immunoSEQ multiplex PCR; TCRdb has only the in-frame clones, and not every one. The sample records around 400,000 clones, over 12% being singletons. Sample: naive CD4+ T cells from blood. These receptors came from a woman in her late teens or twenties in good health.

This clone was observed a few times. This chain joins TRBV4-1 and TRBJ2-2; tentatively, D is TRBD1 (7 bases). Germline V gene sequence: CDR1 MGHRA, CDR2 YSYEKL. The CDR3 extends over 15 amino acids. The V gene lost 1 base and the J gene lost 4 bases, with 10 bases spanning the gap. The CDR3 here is CASSQAGGGTGELFF. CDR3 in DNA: TGCGCCAGCAGCCAAGCAGGGGGAGGCACCGGGGAGCTGTTTTTT.

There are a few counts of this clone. The CDR3 DNA reads as TGCGCCAGCAGCCTAGCGGGTCACTTCAATGAGCAGTTCTTC. It yields the protein CASSLAGHFNEQFF. The gene calls are TRBV5-1 and TRBJ2-1; 8 positions match TRBD2. Trimming removed 4 bases from V and 6 bases from J; junction bases left unmatched: 6. The CDR3 sequence is 14 residues long. Germline V gene data show CDR1 as SGHRS and CDR2 as YFSETQ.

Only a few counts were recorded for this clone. The CDR3 here is CASSYKQGRRDTQYF. As DNA, the CDR3 is TGTGCCAGCAGTTACAAACAGGGTAGGAGAGATACGCAGTATTTT. This chain uses TRBV6-6 with TRBJ2-3; a weak D match, TRBD1 (6 bases). Germline CDR1 MNHNY, CDR2 SVGAGI (reference sequence). The CDR3 length is 15 residues. V dropped 2 bases and J dropped 5 bases, with 14 bases sitting between them.

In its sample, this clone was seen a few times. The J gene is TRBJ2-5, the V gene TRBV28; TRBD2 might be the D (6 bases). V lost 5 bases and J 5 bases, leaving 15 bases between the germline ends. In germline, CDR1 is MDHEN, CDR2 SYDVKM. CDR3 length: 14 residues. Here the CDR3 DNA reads TGTGCCAGCAGTCCCTACGGGAGAACGGAGACCCAGTACTTC. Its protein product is CASSPYGRTETQYF.

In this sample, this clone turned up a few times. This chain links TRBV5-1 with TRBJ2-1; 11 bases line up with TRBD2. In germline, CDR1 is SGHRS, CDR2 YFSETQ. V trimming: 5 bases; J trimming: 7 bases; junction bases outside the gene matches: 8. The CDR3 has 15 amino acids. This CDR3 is CASRTTSGSFNEQFF. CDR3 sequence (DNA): TGCGCCAGCAGAACCACTAGCGGGAGTTTTAATGAGCAGTTCTTC.

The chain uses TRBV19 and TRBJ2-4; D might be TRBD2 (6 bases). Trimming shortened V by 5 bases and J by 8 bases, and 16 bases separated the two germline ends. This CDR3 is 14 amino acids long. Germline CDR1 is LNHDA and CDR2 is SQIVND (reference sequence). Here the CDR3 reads CASSFPPTSHIQYF. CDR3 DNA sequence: TGTGCCAGTAGTTTTCCTCCGACTAGTCACATTCAGTACTTC.

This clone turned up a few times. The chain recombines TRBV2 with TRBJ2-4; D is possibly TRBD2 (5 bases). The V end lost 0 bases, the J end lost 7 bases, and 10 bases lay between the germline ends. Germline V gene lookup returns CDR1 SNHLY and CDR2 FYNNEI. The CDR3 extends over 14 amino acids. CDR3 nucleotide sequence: TGTGCCAGCAGTGAAGCACGGGGAATGAACATTCAGTACTTC. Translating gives CASSEARGMNIQYF.

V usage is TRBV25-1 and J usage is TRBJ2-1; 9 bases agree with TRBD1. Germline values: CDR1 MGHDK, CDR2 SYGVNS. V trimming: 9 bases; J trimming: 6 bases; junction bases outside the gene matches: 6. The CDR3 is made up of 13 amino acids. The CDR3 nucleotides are TGTGCCAGTAATGGACAGGGGCGCAATGAGCAGTTCTTC. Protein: CASNGQGRNEQFF.

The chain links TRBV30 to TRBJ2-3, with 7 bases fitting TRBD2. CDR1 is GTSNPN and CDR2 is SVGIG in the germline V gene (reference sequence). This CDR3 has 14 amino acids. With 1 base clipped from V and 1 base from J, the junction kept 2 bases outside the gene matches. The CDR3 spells CAWSEGGGTDTQYF. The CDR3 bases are TGTGCCTGGAGTGAGGGAGGGGGCACAGATACGCAGTATTTT.

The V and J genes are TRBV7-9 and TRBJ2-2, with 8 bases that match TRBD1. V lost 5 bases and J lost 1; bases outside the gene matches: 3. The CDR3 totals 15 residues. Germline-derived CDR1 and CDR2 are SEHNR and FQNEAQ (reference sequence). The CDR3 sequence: CASSRDRGNTGELFF. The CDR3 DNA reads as TGTGCCAGCAGCCGCGACAGGGGGAACACCGGGGAGCTGTTTTTT.

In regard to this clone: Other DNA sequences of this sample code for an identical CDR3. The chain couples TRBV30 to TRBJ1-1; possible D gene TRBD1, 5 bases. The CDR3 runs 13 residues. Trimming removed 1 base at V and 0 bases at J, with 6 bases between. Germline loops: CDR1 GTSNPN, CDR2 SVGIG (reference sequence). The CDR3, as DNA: TGTGCCTGGAGTGACAGGTTGAACACTGAAGCTTTCTTT. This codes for CAWSDRLNTEAFF. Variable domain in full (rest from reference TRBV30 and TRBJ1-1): SQTIHQWPATLVQPVGSPLSLECTVEGTSNPNLYWYRQAAGRGLQLLFYSVGIGQISSEVPQNLSASRPQDRQFILSSKKLLLSDSGFYLCAWSDRLNTEAFFGQGTRLTVV.

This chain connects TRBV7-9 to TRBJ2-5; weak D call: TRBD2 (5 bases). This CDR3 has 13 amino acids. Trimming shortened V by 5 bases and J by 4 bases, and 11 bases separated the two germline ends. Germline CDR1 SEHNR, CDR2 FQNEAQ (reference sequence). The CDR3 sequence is CASSPTRGETQYF. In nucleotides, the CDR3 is TGTGCCAGCAGCCCCACTAGAGGAGAGACCCAGTACTTC.

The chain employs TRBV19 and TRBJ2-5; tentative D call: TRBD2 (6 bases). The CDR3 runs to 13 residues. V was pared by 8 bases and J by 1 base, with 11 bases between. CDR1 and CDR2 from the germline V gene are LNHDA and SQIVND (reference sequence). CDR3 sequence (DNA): TGTGCCAGTCGTCGGGACTCCCAAGAGACCCAGTACTTC. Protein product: CASRRDSQETQYF.

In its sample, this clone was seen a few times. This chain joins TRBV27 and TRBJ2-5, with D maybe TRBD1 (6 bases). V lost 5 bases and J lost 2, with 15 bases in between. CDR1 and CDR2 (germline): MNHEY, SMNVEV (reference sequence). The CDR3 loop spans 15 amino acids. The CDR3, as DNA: TGTGCCAGCAGTCCCTGGGGACATACACAAGAGACCCAGTACTTC. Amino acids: CASSPWGHTQETQYF.

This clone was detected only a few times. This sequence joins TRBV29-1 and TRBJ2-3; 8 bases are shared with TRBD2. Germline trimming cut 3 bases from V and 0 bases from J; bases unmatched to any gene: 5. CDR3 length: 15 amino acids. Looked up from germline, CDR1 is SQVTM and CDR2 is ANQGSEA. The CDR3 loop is CSVDGPSGSTDTQYF. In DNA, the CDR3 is TGCAGCGTTGATGGACCTAGCGGGAGCACAGATACGCAGTATTTT.

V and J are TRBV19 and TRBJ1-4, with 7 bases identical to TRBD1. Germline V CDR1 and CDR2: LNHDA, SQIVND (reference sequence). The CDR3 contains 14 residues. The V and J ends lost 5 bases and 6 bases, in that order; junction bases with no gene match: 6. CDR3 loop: CASSPRRGHEKLFF. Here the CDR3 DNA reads TGTGCCAGTAGTCCGCGGAGGGGGCATGAAAAACTGTTTTTT.

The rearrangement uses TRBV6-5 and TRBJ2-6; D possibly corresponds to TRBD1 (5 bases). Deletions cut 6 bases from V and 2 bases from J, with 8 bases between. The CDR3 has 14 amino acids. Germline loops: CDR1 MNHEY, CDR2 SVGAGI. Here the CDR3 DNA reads TGTGCCAGCAGCACGACAGCTGGGGCCAACGTCCTGACTTTC. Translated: CASSTTAGANVLTF.

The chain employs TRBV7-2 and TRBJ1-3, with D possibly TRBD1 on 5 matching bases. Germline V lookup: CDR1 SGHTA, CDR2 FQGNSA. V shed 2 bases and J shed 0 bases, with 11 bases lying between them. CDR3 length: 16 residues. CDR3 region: CASSLQGPHSGNTIYF. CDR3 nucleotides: TGTGCCAGCAGCTTACAGGGCCCTCACTCTGGAAACACCATATATTTT.

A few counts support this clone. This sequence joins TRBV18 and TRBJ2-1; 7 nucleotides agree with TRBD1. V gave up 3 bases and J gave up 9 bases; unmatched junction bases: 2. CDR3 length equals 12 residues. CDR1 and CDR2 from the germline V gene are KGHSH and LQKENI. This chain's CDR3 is CASSPNRGEQFF. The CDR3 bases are TGTGCCAGCTCACCCAACAGGGGTGAGCAGTTCTTC.

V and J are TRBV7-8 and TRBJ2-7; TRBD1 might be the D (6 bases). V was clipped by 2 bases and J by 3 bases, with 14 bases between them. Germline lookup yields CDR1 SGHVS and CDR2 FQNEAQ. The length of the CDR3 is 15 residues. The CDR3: CASSLPRRDIYEQYF. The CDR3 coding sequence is TGTGCCAGCAGCTTACCCCGACGGGACATCTACGAGCAGTACTTC.

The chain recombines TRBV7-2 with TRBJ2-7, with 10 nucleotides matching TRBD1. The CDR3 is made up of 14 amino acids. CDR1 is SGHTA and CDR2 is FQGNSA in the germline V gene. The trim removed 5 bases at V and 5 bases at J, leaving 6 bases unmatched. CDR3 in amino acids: CASSLRDRGNEQYF. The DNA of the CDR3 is TGTGCCAGCAGCCTTCGGGACAGGGGAAACGAGCAGTACTTC.

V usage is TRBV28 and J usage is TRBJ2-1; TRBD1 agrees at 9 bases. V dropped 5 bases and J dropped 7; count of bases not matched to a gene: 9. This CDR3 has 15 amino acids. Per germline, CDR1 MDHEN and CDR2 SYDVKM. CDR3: CASSRGQGYVNEQFF. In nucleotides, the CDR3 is TGTGCCAGCAGTCGAGGACAGGGGTATGTGAATGAGCAGTTCTTC.

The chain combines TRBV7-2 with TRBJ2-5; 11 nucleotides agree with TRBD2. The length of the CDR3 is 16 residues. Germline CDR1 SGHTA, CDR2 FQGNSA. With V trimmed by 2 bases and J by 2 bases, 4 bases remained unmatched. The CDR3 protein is CASSLLLAGGQETQYF. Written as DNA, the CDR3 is TGTGCCAGCAGCTTACTCCTAGCGGGAGGACAAGAGACCCAGTACTTC. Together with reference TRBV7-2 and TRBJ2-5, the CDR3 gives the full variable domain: GAGVSQSPSNKVTEKGKDVELRCDPISGHTALYWYRQSLGQGLEFLIYFQGNSAPDKSGLPSDRFSAERTGGSVSTLTIQRTQQEDSAVYLCASSLLLAGGQETQYFGPGTRLLVL.

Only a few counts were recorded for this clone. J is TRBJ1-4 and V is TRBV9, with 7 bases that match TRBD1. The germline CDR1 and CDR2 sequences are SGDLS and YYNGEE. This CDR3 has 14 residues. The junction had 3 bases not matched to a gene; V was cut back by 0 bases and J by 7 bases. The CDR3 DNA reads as TGTGCCAGCAGCGTAGCAGGGGGAGGTGAAAAACTGTTTTTT. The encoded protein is CASSVAGGGEKLFF.